One sample yielded the 2 T cell receptor beta chains listed below, sequenced in a study of post-analysis software for immune sequencing data. TCR beta cDNA libraries had unique molecular identifiers. MiXCR, run by TCRdb on the PCR reads, gives a single entry per CDR3 protein. Of about 160,000 distinct CDR3 sequences in the sample, around 34% were seen once. This material consisted of blood, taken after autologous hematopoietic stem cell transplantation. These receptors all come from a girl aged 10 to 17 with multiple sclerosis.

This clonotype has more than one count but fewer than ten. A much more abundant neighbour one base away suggests this may be a read error. V gene TRBV12-3 or TRBV12-4 combines with J gene TRBJ2-4, with D possibly being TRBD2 (5 bases). This CDR3 is built from 14 residues. V was shortened by 5 bases and J by 13 bases, with 21 bases between the two germline ends. Here the CDR3 DNA reads TGTGCCAGCAGTCGGGCCTCTAGCACCAATGAGCAGTACTTC. This translates into CASSRASSTNEQYF.

This chain uses TRBV20-1 with TRBJ2-1, with TRBD2 matching over 7 bases. V was pared by 1 base and J by 3 bases, with 3 bases of the junction left unmatched. Per the germline V gene, CDR1 is DFQATT and CDR2 is SNEGSKA (reference sequence). The CDR3 runs 14 residues. In DNA, the CDR3 is TGCAGTGCTAGAGTGCTAGCGGACTACAATGAGCAGTTCTTC. As protein: CSARVLADYNEQFF.